This T cell receptor beta chain was identified in a study of T cell repertoires in cytomegalovirus infection. V was clipped by 6 bases and J by 8 bases, with 29 bases between them. The germline gives CDR1 SGDLS, CDR2 YYNGEE. There are 17 residues in the CDR3. TCRdb called the reads again in MiXCR, with one record for every CDR3 protein. The data show some 800,000 distinct CDR3 sequences, roughly 29% seen once. For this clonotype: Antigen: not known.

V usage is TRBV9 and J usage is TRBJ1-2; no reliable D call. Sequenced here: cultured CD8+ T cells from PBMCs, sampled from culture after CMV antigen stimulation. The sequence came from a human donor in good health (CMV status not recorded). Some clones in this sample may be carry-over from other donors' samples. DNA for the CDR3: TGTGCCAGCACCGCTATCTCCTCACTTGATCGGGCTGGGGGCTACACCTTC. Its protein product is CASTAISSLDRAGGYTF.